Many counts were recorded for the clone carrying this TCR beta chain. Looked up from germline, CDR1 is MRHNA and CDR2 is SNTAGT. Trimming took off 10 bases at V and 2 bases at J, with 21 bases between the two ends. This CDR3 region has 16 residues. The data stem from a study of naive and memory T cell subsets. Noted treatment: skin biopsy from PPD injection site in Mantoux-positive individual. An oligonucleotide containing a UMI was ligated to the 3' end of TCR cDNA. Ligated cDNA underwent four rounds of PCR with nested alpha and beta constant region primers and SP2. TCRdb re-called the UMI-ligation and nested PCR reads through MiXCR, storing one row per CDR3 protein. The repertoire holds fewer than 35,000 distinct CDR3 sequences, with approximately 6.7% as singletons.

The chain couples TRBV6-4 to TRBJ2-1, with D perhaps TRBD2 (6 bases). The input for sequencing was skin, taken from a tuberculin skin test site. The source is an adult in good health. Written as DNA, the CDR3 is TGTGCCACCCCGCCCTTAGTGGAGGGGACCTACAATGAGCAGTTCTTC. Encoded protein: CATPPLVEGTYNEQFF.